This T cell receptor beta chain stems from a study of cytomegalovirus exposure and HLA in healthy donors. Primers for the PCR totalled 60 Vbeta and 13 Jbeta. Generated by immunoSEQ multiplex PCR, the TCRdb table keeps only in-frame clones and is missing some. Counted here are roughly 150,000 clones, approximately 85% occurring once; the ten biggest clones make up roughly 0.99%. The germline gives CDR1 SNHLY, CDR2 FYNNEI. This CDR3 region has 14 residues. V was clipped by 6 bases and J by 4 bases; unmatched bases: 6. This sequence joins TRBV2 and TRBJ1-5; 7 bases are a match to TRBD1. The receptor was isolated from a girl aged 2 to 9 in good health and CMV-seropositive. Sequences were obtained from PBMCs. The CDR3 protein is CASRFDRANQPQHF. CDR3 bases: TGTGCCAGCAGGTTTGACAGGGCTAATCAGCCCCAGCATTTT.